This TCR beta chain was sequenced during a study of cytomegalovirus exposure and HLA in healthy donors. The overall study: An early data release held around 80 million unique TCRs from HLA-typed donors.

This CDR3 spans 15 amino acids. Germline CDR1 is SGDLS and CDR2 is YYNGEE. V was trimmed by 7 bases and J by 0 bases, leaving 15 bases between them. The study ran its PCR with 60 Vbeta and 13 Jbeta primers. The repertoire was sequenced with immunoSEQ multiplex PCR; TCRdb's copy has only in-frame clones and lacks some. Among 89,000 or so clones, about 83% were seen once, and the ten largest hold 5.6%. The J gene is TRBJ2-3, the V gene TRBV9; D might be TRBD2 (5 bases). The receptor was derived from a woman under 30 in good health and CMV-seropositive. Source material: PBMCs. This CDR3 reads CASAYSGVSTDTQYF. The CDR3 DNA reads as TGTGCCAGCGCCTATTCCGGGGTGAGCACAGATACGCAGTATTTT.